This TCR beta chain was captured in a study of CD8 T cells in Susac syndrome. When the RNA was reverse transcribed, random hexamers were used with an input of roughly 0.45 to 1 ug. TCR beta CDR3 was amplified by immunoSEQ covering 54 Vbeta and 13 Jbeta. TCRdb re-called the immunoSEQ multiplex PCR reads through MiXCR, storing one row per CDR3 protein. The data hold a few hundred thousand distinct CDR3 sequences, with 92% observed a single time. This CDR3 comprises 16 residues. V lost 3 bases to trimming and J lost 4 bases; unmatched junction nucleotides: 8. CDR1 MDHEN and CDR2 SYDVKM come from the germline V gene.

The gene calls are TRBV28 and TRBJ2-2; 7 bases agree with TRBD1. Sequencing was carried out using CD8+ T cells from PBMCs. The receptor comes from a human donor with multiple sclerosis. The CDR3 DNA follows: TGTGCCAGCAGTTTCCCGGGACAGCGACTCACCGGGGAGCTGTTTTTT. Protein sequence: CASSFPGQRLTGELFF.